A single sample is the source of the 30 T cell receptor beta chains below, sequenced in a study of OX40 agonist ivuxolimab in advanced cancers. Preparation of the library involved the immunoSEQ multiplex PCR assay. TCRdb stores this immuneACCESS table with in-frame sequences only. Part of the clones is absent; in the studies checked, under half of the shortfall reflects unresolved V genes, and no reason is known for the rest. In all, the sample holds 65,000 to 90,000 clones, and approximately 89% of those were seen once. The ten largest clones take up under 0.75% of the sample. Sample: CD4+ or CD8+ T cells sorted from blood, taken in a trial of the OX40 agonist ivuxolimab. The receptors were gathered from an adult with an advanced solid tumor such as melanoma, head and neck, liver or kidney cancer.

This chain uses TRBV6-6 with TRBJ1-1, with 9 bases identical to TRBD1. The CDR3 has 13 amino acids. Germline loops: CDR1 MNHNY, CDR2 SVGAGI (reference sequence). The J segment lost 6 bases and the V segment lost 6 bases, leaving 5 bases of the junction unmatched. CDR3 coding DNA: TGTGCCAGCAGAGGGACAGGGACGGCTGAAGCTTTCTTT. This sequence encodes CASRGTGTAEAFF.

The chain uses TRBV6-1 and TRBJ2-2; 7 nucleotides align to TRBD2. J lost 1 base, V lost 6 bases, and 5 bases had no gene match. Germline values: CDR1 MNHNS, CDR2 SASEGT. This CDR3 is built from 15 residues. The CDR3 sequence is CASRGGSRNTGELFF. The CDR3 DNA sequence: TGTGCCAGCAGGGGGGGGAGTCGGAACACCGGGGAGCTGTTTTTT.

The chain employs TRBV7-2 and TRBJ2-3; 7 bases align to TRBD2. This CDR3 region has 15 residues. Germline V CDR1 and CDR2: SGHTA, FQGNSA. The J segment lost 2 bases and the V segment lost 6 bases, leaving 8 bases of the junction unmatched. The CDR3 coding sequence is TGTGCCAGCAGGTCCGGGACTACCTACACAGATACGCAGTATTTT. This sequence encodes CASRSGTTYTDTQYF.

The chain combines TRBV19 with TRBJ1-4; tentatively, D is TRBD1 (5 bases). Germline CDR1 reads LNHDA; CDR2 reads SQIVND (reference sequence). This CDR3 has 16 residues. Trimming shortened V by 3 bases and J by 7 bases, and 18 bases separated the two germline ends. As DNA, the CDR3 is TGTGCCAGTAGTATTCCGGGGCCCCTAGTGATTGAAAAACTGTTTTTT. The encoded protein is CASSIPGPLVIEKLFF.

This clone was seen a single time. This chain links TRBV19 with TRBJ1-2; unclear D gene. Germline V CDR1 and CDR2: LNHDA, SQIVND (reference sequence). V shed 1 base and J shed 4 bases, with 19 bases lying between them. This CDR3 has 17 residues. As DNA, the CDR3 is TGTGCCAGTAGTATAGGGAGCGAGGTTTGGCGGGGCTATGGCTACACCTTC. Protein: CASSIGSEVWRGYGYTF.

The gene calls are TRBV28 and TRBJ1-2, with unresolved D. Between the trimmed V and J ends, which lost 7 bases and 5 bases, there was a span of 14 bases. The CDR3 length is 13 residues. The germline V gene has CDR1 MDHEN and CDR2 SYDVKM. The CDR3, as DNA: TGTGCCAGCATCGCCGCACGAAATTATGGCTACACCTTC. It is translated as CASIAARNYGYTF.

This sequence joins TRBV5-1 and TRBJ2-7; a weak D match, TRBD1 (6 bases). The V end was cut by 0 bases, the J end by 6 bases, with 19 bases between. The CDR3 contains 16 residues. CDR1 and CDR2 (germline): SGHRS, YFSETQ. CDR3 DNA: TGCGCCAGCAGCTTGGCCCTCAGGACAGTGGATCGCGAGCAGTACTTC. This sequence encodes CASSLALRTVDREQYF.

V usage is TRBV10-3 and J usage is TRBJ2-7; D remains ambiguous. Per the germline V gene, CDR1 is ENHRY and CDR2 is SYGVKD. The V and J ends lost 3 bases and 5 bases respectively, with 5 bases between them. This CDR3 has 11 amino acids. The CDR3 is CAISEAHEQYF. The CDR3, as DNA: TGTGCCATCAGTGAAGCTCACGAGCAGTACTTC.

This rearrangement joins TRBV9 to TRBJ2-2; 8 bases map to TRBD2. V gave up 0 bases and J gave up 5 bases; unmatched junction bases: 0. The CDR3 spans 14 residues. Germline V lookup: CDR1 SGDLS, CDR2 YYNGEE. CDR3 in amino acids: CASSVAGGTGELFF. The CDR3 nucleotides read TGTGCCAGCAGCGTAGCGGGAGGGACCGGGGAGCTGTTTTTT.

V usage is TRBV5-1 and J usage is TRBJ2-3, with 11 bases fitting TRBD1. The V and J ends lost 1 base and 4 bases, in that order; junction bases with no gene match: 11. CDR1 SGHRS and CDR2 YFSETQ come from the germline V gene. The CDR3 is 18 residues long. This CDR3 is CASSLHPGGQGAADTQYF. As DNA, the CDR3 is TGCGCCAGCAGCTTGCACCCCGGTGGACAGGGGGCGGCAGATACGCAGTATTTT.

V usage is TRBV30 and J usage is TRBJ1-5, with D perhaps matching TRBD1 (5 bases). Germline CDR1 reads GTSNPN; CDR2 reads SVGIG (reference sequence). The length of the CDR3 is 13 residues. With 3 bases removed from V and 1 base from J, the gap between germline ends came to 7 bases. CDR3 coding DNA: TGTGCCTGGAGCCGGGACAGCAATCAGCCCCAGCATTTT. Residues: CAWSRDSNQPQHF. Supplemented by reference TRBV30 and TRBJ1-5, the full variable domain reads SQTIHQWPATLVQPVGSPLSLECTVEGTSNPNLYWYRQAAGRGLQLLFYSVGIGQISSEVPQNLSASRPQDRQFILSSKKLLLSDSGFYLCAWSRDSNQPQHFGDGTRLSIL.

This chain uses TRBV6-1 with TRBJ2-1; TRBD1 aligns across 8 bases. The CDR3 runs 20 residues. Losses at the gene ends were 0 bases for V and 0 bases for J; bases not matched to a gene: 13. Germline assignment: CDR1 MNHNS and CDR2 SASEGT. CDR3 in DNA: TGTGCCAGCAGTGAAGCGCTTCGAGGACAGGGATTGGGCTCCTACAATGAGCAGTTCTTC. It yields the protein CASSEALRGQGLGSYNEQFF.

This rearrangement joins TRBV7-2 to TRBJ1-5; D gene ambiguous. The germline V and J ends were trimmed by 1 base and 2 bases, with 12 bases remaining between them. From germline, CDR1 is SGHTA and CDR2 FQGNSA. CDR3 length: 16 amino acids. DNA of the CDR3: TGTGCCAGCAGCTTAGTCCCAGCCATGGGCAATCAGCCCCAGCATTTT. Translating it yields CASSLVPAMGNQPQHF.

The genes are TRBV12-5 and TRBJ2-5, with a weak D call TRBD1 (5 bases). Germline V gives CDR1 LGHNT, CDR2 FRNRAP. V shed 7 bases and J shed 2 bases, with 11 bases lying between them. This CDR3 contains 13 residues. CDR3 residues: CASAPQGQETQYF. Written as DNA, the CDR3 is TGTGCTAGTGCTCCGCAGGGTCAAGAGACCCAGTACTTC.

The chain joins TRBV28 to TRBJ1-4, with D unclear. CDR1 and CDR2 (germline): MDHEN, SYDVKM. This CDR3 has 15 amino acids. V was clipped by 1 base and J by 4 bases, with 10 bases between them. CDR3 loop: CASSLLAAFNEKLFF. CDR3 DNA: TGTGCCAGCAGTTTATTGGCAGCCTTTAATGAAAAACTGTTTTTT.

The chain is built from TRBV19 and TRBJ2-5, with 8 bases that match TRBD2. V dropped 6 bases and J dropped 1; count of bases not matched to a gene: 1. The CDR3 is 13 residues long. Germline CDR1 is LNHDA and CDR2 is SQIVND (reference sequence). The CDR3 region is CASSTSGQETQYF. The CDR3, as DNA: TGTGCCAGTAGCACTAGCGGCCAAGAGACCCAGTACTTC.

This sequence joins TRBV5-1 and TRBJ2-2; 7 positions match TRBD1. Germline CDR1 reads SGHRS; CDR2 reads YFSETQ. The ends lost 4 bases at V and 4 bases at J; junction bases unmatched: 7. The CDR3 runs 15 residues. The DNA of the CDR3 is TGCGCCAGCAGCCCGAACGCAGGGGGCACCGGGGAGCTGTTTTTT. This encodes CASSPNAGGTGELFF.

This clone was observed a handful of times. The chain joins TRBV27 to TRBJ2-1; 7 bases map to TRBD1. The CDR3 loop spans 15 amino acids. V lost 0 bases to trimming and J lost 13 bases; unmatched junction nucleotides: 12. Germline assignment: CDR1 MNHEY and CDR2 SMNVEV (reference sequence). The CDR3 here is CASSLSGQVPGPQFF. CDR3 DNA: TGTGCCAGCAGTTTATCTGGACAGGTGCCTGGCCCCCAGTTCTTC.

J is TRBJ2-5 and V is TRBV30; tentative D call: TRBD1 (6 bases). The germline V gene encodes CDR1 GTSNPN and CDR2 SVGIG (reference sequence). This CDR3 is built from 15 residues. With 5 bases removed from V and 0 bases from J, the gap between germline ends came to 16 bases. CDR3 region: CAWDRGKGYQETQYF. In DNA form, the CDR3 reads TGTGCCTGGGATAGGGGGAAAGGGTACCAAGAGACCCAGTACTTC.

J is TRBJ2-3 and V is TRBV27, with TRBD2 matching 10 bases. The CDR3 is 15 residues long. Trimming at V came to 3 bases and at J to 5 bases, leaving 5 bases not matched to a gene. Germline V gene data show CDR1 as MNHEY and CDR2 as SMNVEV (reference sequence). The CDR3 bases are TGTGCCAGCAGTTTGTTAGCGGGGGGTGAAGATACGCAGTATTTT. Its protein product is CASSLLAGGEDTQYF.

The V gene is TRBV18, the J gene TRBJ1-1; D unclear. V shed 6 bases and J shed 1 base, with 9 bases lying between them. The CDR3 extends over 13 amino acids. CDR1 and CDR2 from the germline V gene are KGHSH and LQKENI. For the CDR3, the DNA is TGTGCCAGCTCCCTAGAGACGAACACTGAAGCTTTCTTT. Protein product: CASSLETNTEAFF.

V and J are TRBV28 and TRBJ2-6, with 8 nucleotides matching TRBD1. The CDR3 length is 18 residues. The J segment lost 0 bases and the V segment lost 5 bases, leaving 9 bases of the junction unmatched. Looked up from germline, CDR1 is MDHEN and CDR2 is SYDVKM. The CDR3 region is CASSPLRTGPSGANVLTF. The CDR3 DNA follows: TGTGCCAGCAGTCCCCTCCGGACAGGGCCCTCTGGGGCCAACGTCCTGACTTTC.

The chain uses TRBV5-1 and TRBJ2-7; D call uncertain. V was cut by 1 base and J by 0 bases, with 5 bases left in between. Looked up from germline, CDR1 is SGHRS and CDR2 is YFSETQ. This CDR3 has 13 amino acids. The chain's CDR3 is CASSLLASYEQYF. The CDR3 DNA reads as TGCGCCAGCAGCTTGCTCGCCTCCTACGAGCAGTACTTC. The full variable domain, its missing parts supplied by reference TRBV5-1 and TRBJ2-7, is KAGVTQTPRYLIKTRGQQVTLSCSPISGHRSVSWYQQTPGQGLQFLFEYFSETQRNKGNFPGRFSGRQFSNSRSEMNVSTLELGDSALYLCASSLLASYEQYFGPGTRLTVT.

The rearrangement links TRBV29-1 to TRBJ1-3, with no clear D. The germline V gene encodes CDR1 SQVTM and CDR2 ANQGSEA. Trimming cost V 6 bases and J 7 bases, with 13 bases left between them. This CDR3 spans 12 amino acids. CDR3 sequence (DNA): TGCAGCGTCGCACCGCAGGAGAACACCATATATTTT. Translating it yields CSVAPQENTIYF. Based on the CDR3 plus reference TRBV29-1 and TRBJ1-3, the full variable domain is SAVISQKPSRDICQRGTSLTIQCQVDSQVTMMFWYRQQPGQSLTLIATANQGSEATYESGFVIDKFPISRPNLTFSTLTVSNMSPEDSSIYLCSVAPQENTIYFGEGSWLTVV.

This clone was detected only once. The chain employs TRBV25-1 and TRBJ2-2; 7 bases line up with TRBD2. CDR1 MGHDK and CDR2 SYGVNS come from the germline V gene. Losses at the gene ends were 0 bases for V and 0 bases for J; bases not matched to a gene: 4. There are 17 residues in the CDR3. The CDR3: CASSEYGGGSNTGELFF. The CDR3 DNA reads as TGTGCCAGCAGTGAATATGGGGGAGGGTCGAACACCGGGGAGCTGTTTTTT.

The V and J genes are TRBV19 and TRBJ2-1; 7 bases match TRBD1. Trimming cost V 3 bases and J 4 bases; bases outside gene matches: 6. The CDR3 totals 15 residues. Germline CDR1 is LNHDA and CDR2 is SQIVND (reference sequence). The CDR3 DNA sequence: TGTGCCAGTAGTATTTATGGGACAGAGTACAATGAGCAGTTCTTC. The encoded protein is CASSIYGTEYNEQFF.

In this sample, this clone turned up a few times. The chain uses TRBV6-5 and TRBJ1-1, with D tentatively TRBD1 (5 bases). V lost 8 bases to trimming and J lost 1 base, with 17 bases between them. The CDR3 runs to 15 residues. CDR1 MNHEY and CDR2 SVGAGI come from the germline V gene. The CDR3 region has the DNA TGTGCCAGCCGGAATGCGGGGGGTACGAACACTGAAGCTTTCTTT. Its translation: CASRNAGGTNTEAFF.

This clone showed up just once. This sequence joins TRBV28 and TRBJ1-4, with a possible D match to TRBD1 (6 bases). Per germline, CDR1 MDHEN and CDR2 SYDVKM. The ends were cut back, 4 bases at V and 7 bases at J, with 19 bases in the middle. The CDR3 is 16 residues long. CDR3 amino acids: CASSSAGWGQSEKLFF. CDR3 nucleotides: TGTGCCAGCAGTTCAGCGGGATGGGGGCAGTCTGAAAAACTGTTTTTT.

The CDR3 region is CAWSVGLETQYF. In nucleotides, the CDR3 is TGTGCCTGGAGTGTCGGGCTTGAGACCCAGTACTTC. This chain links TRBV30 with TRBJ2-5; D remains unclear. Trimming pared 0 bases from V and 5 bases from J, leaving 7 bases between. Germline V gene lookup returns CDR1 GTSNPN and CDR2 SVGIG (reference sequence). The CDR3 extends over 12 amino acids.

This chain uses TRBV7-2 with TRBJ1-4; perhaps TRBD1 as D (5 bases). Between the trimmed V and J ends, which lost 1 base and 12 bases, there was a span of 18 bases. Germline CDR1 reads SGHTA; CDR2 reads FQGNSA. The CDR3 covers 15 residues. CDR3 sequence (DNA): TGTGCCAGCAGCTTAGTGGGGGGACTGAGCTTTCAACTGTTTTTT. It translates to CASSLVGGLSFQLFF. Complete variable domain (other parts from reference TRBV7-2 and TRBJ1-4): GAGVSQSPSNKVTEKGKDVELRCDPISGHTALYWYRQSLGQGLEFLIYFQGNSAPDKSGLPSDRFSAERTGGSVSTLTIQRTQQEDSAVYLCASSLVGGLSFQLFFGSGTQLSVL.